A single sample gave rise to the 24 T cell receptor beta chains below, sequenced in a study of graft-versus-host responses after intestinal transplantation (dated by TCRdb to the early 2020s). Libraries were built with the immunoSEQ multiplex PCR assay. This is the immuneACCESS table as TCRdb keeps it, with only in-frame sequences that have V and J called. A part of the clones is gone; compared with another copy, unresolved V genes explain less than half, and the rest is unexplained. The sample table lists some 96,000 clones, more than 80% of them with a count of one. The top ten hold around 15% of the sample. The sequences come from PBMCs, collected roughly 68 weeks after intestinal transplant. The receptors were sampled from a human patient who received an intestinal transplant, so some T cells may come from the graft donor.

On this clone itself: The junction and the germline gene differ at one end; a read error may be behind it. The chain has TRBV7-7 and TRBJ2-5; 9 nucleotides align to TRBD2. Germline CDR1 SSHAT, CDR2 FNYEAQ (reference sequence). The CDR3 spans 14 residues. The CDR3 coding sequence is TGTGCTAGCAGCTTATACGGACTAGCGGAGACCCAGTACTTC. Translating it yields CASSLYGLAETQYF.

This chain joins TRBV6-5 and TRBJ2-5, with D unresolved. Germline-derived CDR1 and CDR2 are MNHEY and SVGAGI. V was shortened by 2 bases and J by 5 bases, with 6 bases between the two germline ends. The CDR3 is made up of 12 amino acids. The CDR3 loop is CASSYIGETQYF. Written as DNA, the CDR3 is TGTGCCAGCAGTTACATCGGGGAGACCCAGTACTTC.

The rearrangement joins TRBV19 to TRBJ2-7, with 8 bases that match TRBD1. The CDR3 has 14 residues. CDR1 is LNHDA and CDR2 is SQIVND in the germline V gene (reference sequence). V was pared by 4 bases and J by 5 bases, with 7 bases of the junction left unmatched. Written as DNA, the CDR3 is TGTGCCAGTAGTACAACAGGGGGACACAACGAGCAGTACTTC. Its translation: CASSTTGGHNEQYF.

The CDR3 here is CASSLGDNGNSPLHF. CDR3 bases: TGCGCCAGCAGCTTGGGGGACAATGGCAATTCACCCCTCCACTTT. The rearrangement links TRBV5-1 to TRBJ1-6, with D perhaps TRBD1 (6 bases). Germline lookup yields CDR1 SGHRS and CDR2 YFSETQ. The CDR3 has 15 residues. Trimming shortened V by 0 bases and J by 7 bases, and 11 bases separated the two germline ends.

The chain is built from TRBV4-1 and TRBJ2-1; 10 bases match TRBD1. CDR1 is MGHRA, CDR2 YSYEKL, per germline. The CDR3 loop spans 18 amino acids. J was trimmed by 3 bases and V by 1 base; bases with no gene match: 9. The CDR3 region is CASSQVPRGQGNYNEQFF. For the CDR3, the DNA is TGCGCCAGCAGCCAAGTACCCCGGGGACAGGGGAACTACAATGAGCAGTTCTTC.

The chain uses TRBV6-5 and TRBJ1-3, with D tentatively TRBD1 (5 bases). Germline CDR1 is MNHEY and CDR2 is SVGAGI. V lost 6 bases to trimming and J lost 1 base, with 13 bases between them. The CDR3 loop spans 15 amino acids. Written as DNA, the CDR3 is TGTGCCAGCAGCGCAGGGTTAGGGTCTGGAAACACCATATATTTT. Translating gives CASSAGLGSGNTIYF.

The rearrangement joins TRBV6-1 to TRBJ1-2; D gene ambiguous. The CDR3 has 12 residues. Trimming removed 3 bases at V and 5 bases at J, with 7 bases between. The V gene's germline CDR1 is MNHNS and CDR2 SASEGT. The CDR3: CASSEPGYGYTF. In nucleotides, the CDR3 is TGTGCCAGCAGTGAGCCGGGGTATGGCTACACCTTC.

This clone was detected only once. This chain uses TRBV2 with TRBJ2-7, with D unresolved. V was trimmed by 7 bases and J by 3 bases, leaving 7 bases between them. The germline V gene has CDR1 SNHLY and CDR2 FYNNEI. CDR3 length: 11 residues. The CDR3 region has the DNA TGTGCCAGCACTCCGGACTACGAGCAGTACTTC. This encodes CASTPDYEQYF.

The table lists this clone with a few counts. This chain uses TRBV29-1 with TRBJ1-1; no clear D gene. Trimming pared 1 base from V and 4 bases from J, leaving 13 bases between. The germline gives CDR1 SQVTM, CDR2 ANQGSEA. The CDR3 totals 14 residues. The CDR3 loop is CSVEGLYRGTEAFF. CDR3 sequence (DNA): TGCAGCGTTGAAGGCCTTTATCGGGGCACTGAAGCTTTCTTT.

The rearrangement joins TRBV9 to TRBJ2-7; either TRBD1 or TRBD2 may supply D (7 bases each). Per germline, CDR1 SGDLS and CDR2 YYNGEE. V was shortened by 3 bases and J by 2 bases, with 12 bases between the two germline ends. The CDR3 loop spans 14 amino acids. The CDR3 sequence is CASSAGGETYEQYF. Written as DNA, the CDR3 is TGTGCCAGCAGCGCAGGGGGGGAGACCTACGAGCAGTACTTC.

DNA for the CDR3: TGTGCCAGTAGTCGCCGGACAGGTATTTTTAGCACAGATACGCAGTATTTT. It encodes CASSRRTGIFSTDTQYF. This sequence joins TRBV19 and TRBJ2-3, with TRBD1 identical over 7 bases. V lost 5 bases and J lost 0; bases outside the gene matches: 11. The CDR3 runs 17 residues. Germline V gene sequence: CDR1 LNHDA, CDR2 SQIVND (reference sequence).

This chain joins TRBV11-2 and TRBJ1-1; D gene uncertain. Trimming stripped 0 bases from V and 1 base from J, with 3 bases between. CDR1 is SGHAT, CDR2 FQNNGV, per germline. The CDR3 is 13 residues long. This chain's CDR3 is CASSLDRNTEAFF. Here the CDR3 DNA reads TGTGCCAGCAGCTTAGACAGGAACACTGAAGCTTTCTTT.

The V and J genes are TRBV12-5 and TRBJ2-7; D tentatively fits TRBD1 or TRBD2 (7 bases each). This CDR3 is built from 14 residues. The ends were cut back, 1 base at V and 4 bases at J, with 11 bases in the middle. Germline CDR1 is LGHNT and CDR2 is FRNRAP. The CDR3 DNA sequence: TGTGCTAGTGGTTTGGACAGGGGAGGGTACGAGCAGTACTTC. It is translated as CASGLDRGGYEQYF. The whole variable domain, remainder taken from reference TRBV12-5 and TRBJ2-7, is DARVTQTPRHKVTEMGQEVTMRCQPILGHNTVFWYRQTMMQGLELLAYFRNRAPLDDSGMPKDRFSAEMPDATLATLKIQPSEPRDSAVYFCASGLDRGGYEQYFGPGTRLTVT.

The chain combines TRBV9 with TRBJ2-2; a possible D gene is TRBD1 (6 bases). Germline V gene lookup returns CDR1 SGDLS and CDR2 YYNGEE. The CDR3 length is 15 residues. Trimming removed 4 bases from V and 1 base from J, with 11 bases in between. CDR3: CASSPRTENTGELFF. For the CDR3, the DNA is TGTGCCAGCAGCCCCCGGACAGAGAACACCGGGGAGCTGTTTTTT.

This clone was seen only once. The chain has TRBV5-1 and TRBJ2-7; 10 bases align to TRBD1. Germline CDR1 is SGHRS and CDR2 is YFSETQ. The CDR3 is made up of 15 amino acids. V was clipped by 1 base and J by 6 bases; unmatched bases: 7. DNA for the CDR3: TGCGCCAGCAGCTTGCAGGGACAGGGGCAGGCCGAGCAGTACTTC. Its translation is CASSLQGQGQAEQYF. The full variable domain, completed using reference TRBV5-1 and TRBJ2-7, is KAGVTQTPRYLIKTRGQQVTLSCSPISGHRSVSWYQQTPGQGLQFLFEYFSETQRNKGNFPGRFSGRQFSNSRSEMNVSTLELGDSALYLCASSLQGQGQAEQYFGPGTRLTVT.

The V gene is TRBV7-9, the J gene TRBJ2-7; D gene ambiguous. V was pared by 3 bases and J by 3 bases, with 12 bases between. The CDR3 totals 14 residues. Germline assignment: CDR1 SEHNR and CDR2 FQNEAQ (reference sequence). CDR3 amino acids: CASSFGPGNYEQYF. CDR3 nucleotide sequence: TGTGCCAGCAGCTTCGGACCGGGCAACTACGAGCAGTACTTC.

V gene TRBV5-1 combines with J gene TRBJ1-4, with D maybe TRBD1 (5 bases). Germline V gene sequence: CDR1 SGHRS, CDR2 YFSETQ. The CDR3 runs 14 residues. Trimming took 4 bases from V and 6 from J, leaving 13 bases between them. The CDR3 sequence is CASSMSGTYEKLFF. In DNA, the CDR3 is TGCGCCAGCAGCATGAGCGGGACGTATGAAAAACTGTTTTTT.

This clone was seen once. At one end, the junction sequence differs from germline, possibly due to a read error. CDR3 loop: CASSRDRGETQYF. The CDR3, as DNA: TGTGCTAGCAGCCGTGACAGGGGAGAGACCCAGTACTTC. The chain couples TRBV7-7 to TRBJ2-5; 8 nucleotides match TRBD1. CDR1 is SSHAT and CDR2 is FNYEAQ in the germline V gene (reference sequence). The CDR3 has 13 residues.

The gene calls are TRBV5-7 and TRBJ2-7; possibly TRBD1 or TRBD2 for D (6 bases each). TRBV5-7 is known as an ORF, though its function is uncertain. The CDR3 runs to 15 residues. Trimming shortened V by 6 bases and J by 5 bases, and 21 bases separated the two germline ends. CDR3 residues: CASILPDSCGDEQYF. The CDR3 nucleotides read TGTGCCAGCATTCTTCCGGACAGTTGCGGGGACGAGCAGTACTTC.

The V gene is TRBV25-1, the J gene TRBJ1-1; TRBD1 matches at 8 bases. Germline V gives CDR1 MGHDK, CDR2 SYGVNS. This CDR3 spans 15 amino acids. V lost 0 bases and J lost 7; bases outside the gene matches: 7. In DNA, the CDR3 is TGTGCCAGCAGTGAATATCGGTCAGGGGGCGGTGAAGCTTTCTTT. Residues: CASSEYRSGGGEAFF.

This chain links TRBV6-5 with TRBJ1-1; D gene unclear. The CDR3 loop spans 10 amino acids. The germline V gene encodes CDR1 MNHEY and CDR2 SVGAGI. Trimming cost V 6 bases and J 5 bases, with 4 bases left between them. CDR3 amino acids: CASRGTEAFF. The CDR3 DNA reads TGTGCCAGCAGGGGGACTGAAGCTTTCTTT.

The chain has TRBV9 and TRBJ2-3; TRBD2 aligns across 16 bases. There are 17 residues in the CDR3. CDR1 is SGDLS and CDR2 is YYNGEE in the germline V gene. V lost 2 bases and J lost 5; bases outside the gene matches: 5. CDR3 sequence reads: CASSVGTSGGAVDTQYF. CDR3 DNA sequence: TGTGCCAGCAGCGTGGGGACTAGCGGGGGGGCAGTAGATACGCAGTATTTT. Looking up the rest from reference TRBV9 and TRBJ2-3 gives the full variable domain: DSGVTQTPKHLITATGQRVTLRCSPRSGDLSVYWYQQSLDQGLQFLIQYYNGEERAKGNILERFSAQQFPDLHSELNLSSLELGDSALYFCASSVGTSGGAVDTQYFGPGTRLTVL.

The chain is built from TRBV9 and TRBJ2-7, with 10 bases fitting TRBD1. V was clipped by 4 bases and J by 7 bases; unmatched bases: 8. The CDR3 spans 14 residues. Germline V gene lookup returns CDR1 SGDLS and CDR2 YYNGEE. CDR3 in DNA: TGTGCCAGCAGCATCGGACAGGGGGAAGGGGAGCAGTACTTC. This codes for CASSIGQGEGEQYF. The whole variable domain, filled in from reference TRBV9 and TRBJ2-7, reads DSGVTQTPKHLITATGQRVTLRCSPRSGDLSVYWYQQSLDQGLQFLIQYYNGEERAKGNILERFSAQQFPDLHSELNLSSLELGDSALYFCASSIGQGEGEQYFGPGTRLTVT.

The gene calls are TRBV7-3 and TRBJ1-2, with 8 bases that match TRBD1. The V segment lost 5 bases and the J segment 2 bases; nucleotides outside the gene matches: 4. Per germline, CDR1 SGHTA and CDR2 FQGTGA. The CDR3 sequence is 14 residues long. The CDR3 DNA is TGTGCCAGCAGCCCGGGGGACAGGAACTATGGCTACACCTTC. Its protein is CASSPGDRNYGYTF.